Presented here are 5 T cell receptor beta chains from one specimen sequenced in a study of control samples from healthy donors and cancer patients. The repertoire was sequenced with immunoSEQ multiplex PCR; TCRdb's copy has only in-frame clones and lacks some. Here the sample spans around 100,000 clones, roughly 89% being singletons. Sequenced input: blood. Receptor source: a human donor in good health. The donor label of this sample is uncertain.

As for this clone: The CDR3 carries no conserved terminal phenylalanine or tryptophan, so it likely arises from a read error. This sequence joins TRBV5-1 and TRBJ2-7; possibly TRBD2 for D (6 bases). Germline CDR1 SGHRS, CDR2 YFSETQ. The CDR3 runs to 13 residues. Trimming removed 0 bases from V and 3 bases from J, with 7 bases in between. The DNA for the CDR3 is TGCGCCAGCAGCTTGGTCGGGGGCTACGAGCAGTACCTC. This translates into CASSLVGGYEQYL.

The CDR3 loop reads CASSIGPGLAPQETQYF. The DNA for the CDR3 is TGCGCCAGCAGCATAGGGCCGGGACTAGCACCTCAAGAGACCCAGTACTTC. The rearrangement uses TRBV5-1 and TRBJ2-5; 9 nucleotides agree with TRBD2. V trimming: 4 bases; J trimming: 2 bases; junction bases outside the gene matches: 12. The CDR3 is made up of 17 amino acids. Germline V lookup: CDR1 SGHRS, CDR2 YFSETQ.

The chain has TRBV6-1 and TRBJ1-2, with D tentatively TRBD1 (5 bases). Trimming took 2 bases from V and 4 from J, leaving 8 bases between them. The CDR3 has 13 amino acids. Germline V CDR1 and CDR2: MNHNS, SASEGT. CDR3 loop: CASSEQGFYGYTF. In DNA, the CDR3 is TGTGCCAGCAGTGAACAGGGATTCTATGGCTACACCTTC.

Turning to this clone: The junction shows a germline mismatch at one end, possibly a read error. The CDR3 DNA sequence: TGTGCCAGCAGTGACTCTCATAGCAATCAGCCCCAGCATTTT. It specifies CASSDSHSNQPQHF. The genes are TRBV6-5 and TRBJ1-5; D remains ambiguous. Germline loops: CDR1 MNHEY, CDR2 SVGAGI. The CDR3 covers 14 residues.

The V gene is TRBV24-1, the J gene TRBJ1-2, with D uncertain. Trimming removed 0 bases from V and 10 bases from J, with 8 bases in between. This CDR3 contains 12 residues. CDR1 is KGHDR and CDR2 is SFDVKD in the germline V gene. The DNA for the CDR3 is TGTGCCACCAGTGATTTGAGGGCAGACTACACCTTC. Residues: CATSDLRADYTF.